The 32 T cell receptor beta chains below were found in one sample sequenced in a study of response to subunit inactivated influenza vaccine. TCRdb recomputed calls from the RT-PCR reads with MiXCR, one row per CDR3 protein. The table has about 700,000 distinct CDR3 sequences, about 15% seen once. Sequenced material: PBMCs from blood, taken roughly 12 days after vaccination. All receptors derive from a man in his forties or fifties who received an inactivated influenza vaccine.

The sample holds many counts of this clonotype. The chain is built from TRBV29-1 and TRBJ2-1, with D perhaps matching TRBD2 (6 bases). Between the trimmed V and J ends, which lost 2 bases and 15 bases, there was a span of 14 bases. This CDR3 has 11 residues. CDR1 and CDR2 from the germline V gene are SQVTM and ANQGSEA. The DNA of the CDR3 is TGCAGCGTTGAATCGACTAGTCCAGGGTTCTTC. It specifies CSVESTSPGFF.

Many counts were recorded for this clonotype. In nucleotides, the CDR3 is TGTGCCAGCAGTCCCCCGGGACAGACTAACTATGGCTACACCTTC. Amino acid sequence: CASSPPGQTNYGYTF. This sequence joins TRBV12-3 or TRBV12-4 and TRBJ1-2; 7 nucleotides align to TRBD1. The CDR3 contains 15 residues. V trimming: 5 bases; J trimming: 0 bases; junction bases outside the gene matches: 6.

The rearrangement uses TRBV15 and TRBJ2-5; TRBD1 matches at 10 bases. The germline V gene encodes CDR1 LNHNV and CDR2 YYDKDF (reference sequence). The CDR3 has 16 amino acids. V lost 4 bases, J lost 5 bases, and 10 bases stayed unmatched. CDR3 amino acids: CATSNSGQGVTETQYF. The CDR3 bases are TGTGCCACCAGCAACTCAGGACAGGGGGTCACGGAGACCCAGTACTTC.

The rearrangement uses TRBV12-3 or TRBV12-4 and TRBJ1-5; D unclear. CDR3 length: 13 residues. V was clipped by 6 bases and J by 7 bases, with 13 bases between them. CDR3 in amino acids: CASSVRENQPQHF. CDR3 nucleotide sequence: TGTGCCAGCAGCGTCCGCGAAAACCAGCCCCAGCATTTT.

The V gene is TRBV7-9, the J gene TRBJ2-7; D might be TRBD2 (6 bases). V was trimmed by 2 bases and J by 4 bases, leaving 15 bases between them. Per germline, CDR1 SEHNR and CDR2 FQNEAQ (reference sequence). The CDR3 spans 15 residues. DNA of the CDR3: TGTGCCAGCAGCTTACTAGCTGGGGAGGCATACGAGCAGTACTTC. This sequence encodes CASSLLAGEAYEQYF.

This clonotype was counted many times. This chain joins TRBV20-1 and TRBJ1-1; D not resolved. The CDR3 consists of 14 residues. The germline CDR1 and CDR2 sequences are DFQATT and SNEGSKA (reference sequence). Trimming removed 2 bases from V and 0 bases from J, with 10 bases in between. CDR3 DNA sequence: TGCAGTGCTAGAACGACCCGGGTGAACACTGAAGCTTTCTTT. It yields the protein CSARTTRVNTEAFF.

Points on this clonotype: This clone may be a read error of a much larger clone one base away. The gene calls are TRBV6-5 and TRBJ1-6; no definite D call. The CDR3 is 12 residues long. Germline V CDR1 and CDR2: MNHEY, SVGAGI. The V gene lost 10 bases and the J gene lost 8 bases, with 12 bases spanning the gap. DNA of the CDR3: TGTGCCACCACCAAGGACTATTCACCCCTCCACTTT. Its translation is CATTKDYSPLHF.

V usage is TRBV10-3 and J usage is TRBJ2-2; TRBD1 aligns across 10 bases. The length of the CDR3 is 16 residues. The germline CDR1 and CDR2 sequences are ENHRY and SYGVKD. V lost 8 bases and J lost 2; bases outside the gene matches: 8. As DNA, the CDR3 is TGTGCCATCGGCGCCGGGACAGGGGCCAACACCGGGGAGCTGTTTTTT. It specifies CAIGAGTGANTGELFF.

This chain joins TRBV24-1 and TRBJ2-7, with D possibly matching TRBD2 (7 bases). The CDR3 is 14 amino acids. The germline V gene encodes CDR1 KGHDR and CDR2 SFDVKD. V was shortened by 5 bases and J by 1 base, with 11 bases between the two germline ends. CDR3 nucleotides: TGTGCCACCAGTGCGGGAGGACAGTCCTACGAGCAGTACTTC. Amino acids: CATSAGGQSYEQYF.

The CDR3 sequence: CASRAGPKSQETQYF. The CDR3 coding sequence is TGTGCCAGCAGGGCAGGACCGAAATCACAAGAGACCCAGTACTTC. The chain combines TRBV6-1 with TRBJ2-5, with D unresolved. The CDR3 sequence is 15 residues long. From germline, CDR1 is MNHNS and CDR2 SASEGT. V was clipped by 6 bases and J by 2 bases, with 16 bases between them.

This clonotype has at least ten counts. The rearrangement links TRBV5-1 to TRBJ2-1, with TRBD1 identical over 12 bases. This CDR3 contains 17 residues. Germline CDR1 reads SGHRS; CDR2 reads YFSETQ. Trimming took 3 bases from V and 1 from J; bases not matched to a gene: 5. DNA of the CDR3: TGCGCCAGCAGCTGGGACAGGGGGCCGACTTCCTACAATGAGCAGTTCTTC. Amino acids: CASSWDRGPTSYNEQFF.

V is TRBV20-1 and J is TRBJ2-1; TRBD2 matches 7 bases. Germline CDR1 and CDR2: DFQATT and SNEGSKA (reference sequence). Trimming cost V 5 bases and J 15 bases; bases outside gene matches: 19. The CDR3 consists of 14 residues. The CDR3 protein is CSAVGDSGPSSRFF. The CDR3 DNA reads TGCAGTGCTGTTGGGGATAGCGGGCCCTCTTCGCGGTTCTTC.

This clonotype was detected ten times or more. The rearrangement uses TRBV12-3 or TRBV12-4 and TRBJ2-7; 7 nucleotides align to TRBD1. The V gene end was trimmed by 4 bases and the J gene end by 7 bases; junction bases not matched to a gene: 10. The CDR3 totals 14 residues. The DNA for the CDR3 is TGTGCCAGCAGTTCCGACAGGGCGTCGCGGGAGCAGTACTTC. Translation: CASSSDRASREQYF.

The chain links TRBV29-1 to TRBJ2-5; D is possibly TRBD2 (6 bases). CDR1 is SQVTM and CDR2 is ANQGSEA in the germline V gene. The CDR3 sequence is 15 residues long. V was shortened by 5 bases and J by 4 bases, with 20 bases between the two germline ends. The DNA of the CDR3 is TGCAGCGTTAGGGTCGGTAGCGGCATCCCAGAGACCCAGTACTTC. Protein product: CSVRVGSGIPETQYF.

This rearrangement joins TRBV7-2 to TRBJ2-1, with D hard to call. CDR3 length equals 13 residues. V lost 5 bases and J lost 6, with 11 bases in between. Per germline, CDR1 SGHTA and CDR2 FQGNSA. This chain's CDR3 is CASSVDTCNEQFF. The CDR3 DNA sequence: TGTGCCAGCAGCGTCGACACCTGCAATGAGCAGTTCTTC.

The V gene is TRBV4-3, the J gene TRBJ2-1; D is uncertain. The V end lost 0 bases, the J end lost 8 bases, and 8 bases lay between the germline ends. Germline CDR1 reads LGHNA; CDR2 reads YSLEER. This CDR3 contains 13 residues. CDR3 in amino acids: CASSQDRNHEQFF. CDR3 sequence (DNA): TGCGCCAGCAGCCAAGATCGGAACCATGAGCAGTTCTTC.

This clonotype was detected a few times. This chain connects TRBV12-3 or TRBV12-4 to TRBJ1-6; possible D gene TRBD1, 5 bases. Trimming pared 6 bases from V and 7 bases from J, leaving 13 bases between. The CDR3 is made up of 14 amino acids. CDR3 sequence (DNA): TGTGCCAGCAGCTTGAAGGGACCCAATTCACCCCTCCACTTT. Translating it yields CASSLKGPNSPLHF.

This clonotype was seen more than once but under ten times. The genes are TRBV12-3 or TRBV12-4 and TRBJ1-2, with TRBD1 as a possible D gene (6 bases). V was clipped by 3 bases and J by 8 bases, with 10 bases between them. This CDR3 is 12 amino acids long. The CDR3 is CASSFGQTGYTF. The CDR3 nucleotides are TGTGCCAGCAGTTTCGGACAGACCGGCTACACCTTC.

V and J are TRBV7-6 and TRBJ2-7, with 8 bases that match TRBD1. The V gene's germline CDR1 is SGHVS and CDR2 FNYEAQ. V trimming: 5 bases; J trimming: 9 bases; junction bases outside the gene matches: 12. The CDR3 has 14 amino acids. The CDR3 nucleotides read TGTGCCAGCAGCAAAGGGACAGGCCGAAGTCGGCAGTACTTC. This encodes CASSKGTGRSRQYF.

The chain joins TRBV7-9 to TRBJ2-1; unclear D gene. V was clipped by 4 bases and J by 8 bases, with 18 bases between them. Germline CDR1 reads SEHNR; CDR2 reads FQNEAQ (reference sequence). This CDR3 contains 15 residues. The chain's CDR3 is CASSSNPAIGDEQFF. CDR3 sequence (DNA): TGTGCCAGCAGCTCGAACCCGGCCATTGGCGATGAGCAGTTCTTC.

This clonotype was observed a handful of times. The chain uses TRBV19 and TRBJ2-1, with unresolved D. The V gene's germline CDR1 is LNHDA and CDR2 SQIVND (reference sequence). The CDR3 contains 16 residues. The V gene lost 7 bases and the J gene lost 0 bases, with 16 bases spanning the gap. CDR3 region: CASTGIGSSSYNEQFF. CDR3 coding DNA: TGTGCCAGTACCGGAATCGGATCCAGCTCCTACAATGAGCAGTTCTTC.

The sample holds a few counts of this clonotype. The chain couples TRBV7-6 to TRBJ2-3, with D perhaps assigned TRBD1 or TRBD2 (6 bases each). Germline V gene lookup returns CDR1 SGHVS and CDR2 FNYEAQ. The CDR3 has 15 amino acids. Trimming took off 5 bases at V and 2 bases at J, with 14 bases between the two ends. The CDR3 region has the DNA TGTGCCAGCAGCGGCGGGACATACCTCACAGATACGCAGTATTTT. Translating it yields CASSGGTYLTDTQYF. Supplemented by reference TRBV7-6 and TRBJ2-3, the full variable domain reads GAGVSQSPRYKVTKRGQDVALRCDPISGHVSLYWYRQALGQGPEFLTYFNYEAQQDKSGLPNDRFSAERPEGSISTLTIQRTEQRDSAMYRCASSGGTYLTDTQYFGPGTRLTVL.

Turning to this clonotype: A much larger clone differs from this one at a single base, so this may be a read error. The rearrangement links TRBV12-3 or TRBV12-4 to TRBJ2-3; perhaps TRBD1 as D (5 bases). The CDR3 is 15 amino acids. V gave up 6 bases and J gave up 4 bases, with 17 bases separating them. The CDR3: CASSSVGVDSDTQYF. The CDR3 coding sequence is TGTGCCAGCAGCTCGGTAGGGGTAGATTCAGATACGCAGTATTTT.

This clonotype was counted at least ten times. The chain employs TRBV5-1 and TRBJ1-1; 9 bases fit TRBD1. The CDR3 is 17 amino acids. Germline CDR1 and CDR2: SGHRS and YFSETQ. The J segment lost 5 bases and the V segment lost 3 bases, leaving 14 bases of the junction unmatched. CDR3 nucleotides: TGCGCCAGCAGCTCCTTACCGAGACAGGGGGATGGTACTGAAGCTTTCTTT. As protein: CASSSLPRQGDGTEAFF.

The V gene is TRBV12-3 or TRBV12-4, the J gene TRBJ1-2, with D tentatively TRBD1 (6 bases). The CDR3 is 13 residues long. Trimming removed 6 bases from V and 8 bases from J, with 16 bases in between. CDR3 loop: CASSTGTPGGYTF. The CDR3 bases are TGTGCCAGCAGCACCGGGACACCAGGCGGCTACACCTTC.

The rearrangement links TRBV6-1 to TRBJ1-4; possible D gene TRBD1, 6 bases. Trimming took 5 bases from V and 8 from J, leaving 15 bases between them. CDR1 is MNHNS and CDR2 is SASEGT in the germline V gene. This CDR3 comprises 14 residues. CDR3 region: CASSTGQRGEKLFF. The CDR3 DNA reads TGTGCCAGCAGTACCGGACAGCGCGGAGAAAAACTGTTTTTT.

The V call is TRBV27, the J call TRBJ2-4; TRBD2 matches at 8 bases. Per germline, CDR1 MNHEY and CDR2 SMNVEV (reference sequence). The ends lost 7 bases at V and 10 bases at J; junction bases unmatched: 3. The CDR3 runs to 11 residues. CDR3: CASTRGGIQYF. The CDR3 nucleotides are TGTGCCAGCACCCGCGGGGGGATTCAGTACTTC.

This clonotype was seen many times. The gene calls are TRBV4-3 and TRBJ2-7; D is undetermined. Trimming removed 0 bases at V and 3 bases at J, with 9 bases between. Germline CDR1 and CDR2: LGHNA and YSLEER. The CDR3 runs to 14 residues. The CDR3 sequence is CASSQDVSYYEQYF. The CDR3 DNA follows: TGCGCCAGCAGCCAAGATGTAAGCTACTACGAGCAGTACTTC.

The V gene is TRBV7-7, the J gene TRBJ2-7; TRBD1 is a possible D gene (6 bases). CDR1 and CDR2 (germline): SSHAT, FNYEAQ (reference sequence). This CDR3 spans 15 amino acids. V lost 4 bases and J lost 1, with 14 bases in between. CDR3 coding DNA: TGTGCCAGCAGCTCAGATTTCAGGGGATCCTACGAGCAGTACTTC. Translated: CASSSDFRGSYEQYF.

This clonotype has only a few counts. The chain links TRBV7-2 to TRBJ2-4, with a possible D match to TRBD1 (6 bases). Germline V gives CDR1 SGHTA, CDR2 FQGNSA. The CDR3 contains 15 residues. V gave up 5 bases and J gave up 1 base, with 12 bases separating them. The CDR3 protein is CASSPWTVAKNIQYF. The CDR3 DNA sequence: TGTGCCAGCAGCCCTTGGACAGTCGCCAAAAACATTCAGTACTTC.

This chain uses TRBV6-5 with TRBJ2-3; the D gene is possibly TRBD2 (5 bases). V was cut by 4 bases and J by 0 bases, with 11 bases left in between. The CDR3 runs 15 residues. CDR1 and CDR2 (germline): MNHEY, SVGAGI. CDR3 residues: CASSSLWTSTDTQYF. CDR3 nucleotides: TGTGCCAGCAGTTCCCTTTGGACTAGCACAGATACGCAGTATTTT.

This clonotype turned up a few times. The CDR3 loop is CASSLLYAEAFF. CDR3 DNA: TGTGCCAGCAGTTTGTTGTACGCTGAAGCTTTCTTT. The rearrangement links TRBV12-3 or TRBV12-4 to TRBJ1-1; D not resolved. V was pared by 3 bases and J by 6 bases, with 8 bases between. This CDR3 is built from 12 residues.